The 21 T cell receptor beta chains in this list originate from one sample, sequenced in a study of T cells in Graves' hyperthyroidism and ophthalmopathy. Using RNA transcripts as the source, TCR beta CDR3 regions were amplified. The HTBI primer set drove a first-round RT-PCR of the TCR CDR3. TCRdb reanalysed the multiplex PCR reads using MiXCR and keeps one entry per CDR3 protein. The table includes around 380,000 distinct CDR3 sequences, approximately 13% detected once. Sequencing used blood. These receptor sequences come from a man in his thirties or forties with Graves' hyperthyroidism that later progressed to Graves' ophthalmopathy.

The CDR3 nucleotides are TGTGCCAGCTCACCACCTGCGGGGCGGGACGCCTACAATGAGCAGTTCTTC. It encodes CASSPPAGRDAYNEQFF. This chain joins TRBV18 and TRBJ2-1, with a tentative D call TRBD2 (6 bases). The CDR3 consists of 17 residues. The V gene's germline CDR1 is KGHSH and CDR2 LQKENI. Between the trimmed V and J ends, which lost 0 bases and 2 bases, there was a span of 14 bases.

This clonotype was found many times. This chain uses TRBV7-2 with TRBJ1-1; no firm D call. V lost 1 base to trimming and J lost 1 base, with 7 bases between them. This CDR3 is built from 14 residues. Germline CDR1 SGHTA, CDR2 FQGNSA. The CDR3 DNA reads TGTGCCAGCAGCTTAGACAGAGAGAACACTGAAGCTTTCTTT. Amino acid sequence: CASSLDRENTEAFF.

This clonotype was seen repeatedly, ten times or more. The rearrangement joins TRBV2 to TRBJ1-2; TRBD1 matches 8 bases. The CDR3 contains 13 residues. Germline CDR1 and CDR2: SNHLY and FYNNEI. Unmatched junction bases numbered 7, after V lost 5 bases and J lost 8 bases. The CDR3 reads CASSPQGAYGYTF. The CDR3, as DNA: TGTGCCAGCAGTCCTCAGGGGGCCTACGGCTACACCTTC.

This clonotype was observed a single time. The chain joins TRBV7-8 to TRBJ2-2; 9 nucleotides agree with TRBD1. The CDR3 runs to 16 residues. Unmatched junction bases numbered 5, after V lost 4 bases and J lost 2 bases. Germline CDR1 is SGHVS and CDR2 is FQNEAQ. CDR3 DNA: TGTGCCAGCAGCTCGGACAGGGGCCCTAACACCGGGGAGCTGTTTTTT. Protein product: CASSSDRGPNTGELFF.

This clonotype was detected many times. The chain links TRBV10-3 to TRBJ2-7; the D gene is possibly TRBD1 (5 bases). The CDR3 totals 14 residues. From germline, CDR1 is ENHRY and CDR2 SYGVKD. Trimming removed 0 bases from V and 3 bases from J, with 9 bases in between. CDR3 DNA: TGTGCCATCAGTGAGTCGAGACAGAACTACGAGCAGTACTTC. This gives the protein CAISESRQNYEQYF.

In this sample, this clonotype turned up once. A much larger clone lies one base from this, so it may be a read error. The V call is TRBV12-3 or TRBV12-4, the J call TRBJ2-5; a possible D gene is TRBD2 (7 bases). The CDR3 sequence is 15 residues long. Written as DNA, the CDR3 is TGTGGCAGCAGTATAAGGGGGGGAGGCCAAGAGACCCAGTACTTC. It yields the protein CGSSIRGGGQETQYF.

The V call is TRBV7-3, the J call TRBJ1-5, with 8 bases that match TRBD1. CDR3 length: 18 amino acids. Germline-derived CDR1 and CDR2 are SGHTA and FQGTGA. V dropped 5 bases and J dropped 0; count of bases not matched to a gene: 12. CDR3 in amino acids: CASSPRDRLYYSNQPQHF. In nucleotides, the CDR3 is TGTGCCAGCAGCCCCCGGGACAGGCTTTATTATAGCAATCAGCCCCAGCATTTT. Supplemented by reference TRBV7-3 and TRBJ1-5, the full variable domain reads GAGVSQTPSNKVTEKGKYVELRCDPISGHTALYWYRQSLGQGPEFLIYFQGTGAADDSGLPNDRFFAVRPEGSVSTLKIQRTERGDSAVYLCASSPRDRLYYSNQPQHFGDGTRLSIL.

This clonotype has a handful of counts. The junction and the germline gene differ at one end; a read error may be behind it. The chain's CDR3 is CAGSPYKVETQYF. As DNA, the CDR3 is TGTGCCGGCTCACCCTATAAGGTGGAGACCCAGTACTTC. V gene TRBV18 combines with J gene TRBJ2-5; D unclear. The CDR3 runs 13 residues. The germline CDR1 and CDR2 sequences are KGHSH and LQKENI.

This clonotype was found many times. This sequence joins TRBV19 and TRBJ1-5; D gene ambiguous. CDR3 size: 14 residues. Per the germline V gene, CDR1 is LNHDA and CDR2 is SQIVND (reference sequence). Trimming removed 3 bases from V and 3 bases from J, with 9 bases in between. CDR3 nucleotide sequence: TGTGCCAGTAGTATGAGAGGATTCAATCAGCCCCAGCATTTT. It encodes CASSMRGFNQPQHF.

This clonotype was counted at least ten times. The genes are TRBV28 and TRBJ2-7, with 8 positions matching TRBD1. The CDR3 length is 15 residues. The ends lost 5 bases at V and 1 base at J; junction bases unmatched: 7. Germline V gives CDR1 MDHEN, CDR2 SYDVKM. This CDR3 is CASSTPGQASYEQYF. CDR3 coding DNA: TGTGCCAGCAGTACACCGGGACAGGCGTCCTACGAGCAGTACTTC.

Only a few counts were recorded for this clonotype. The chain uses TRBV9 and TRBJ1-6, with a tentative D call TRBD1 (6 bases). The CDR3 has 17 residues. Germline V CDR1 and CDR2: SGDLS, YYNGEE. Trimming left V 0 bases short and J 8 bases short, with 18 bases between. The CDR3 here is CASSVGNRVRVDSPLHF. The CDR3 DNA reads TGTGCCAGCAGCGTAGGAAACAGGGTCAGGGTGGATTCACCCCTCCACTTT.

The rearrangement links TRBV9 to TRBJ2-2; the D is unclear. Trimming stripped 0 bases from V and 0 bases from J, with 6 bases between. The CDR3 has 15 amino acids. Per germline, CDR1 SGDLS and CDR2 YYNGEE. The CDR3 bases are TGTGCCAGCAGCGTAGGGGGATCGAACACCGGGGAGCTGTTTTTT. Translating it yields CASSVGGSNTGELFF.

This clonotype was seen repeatedly, ten times or more. This chain links TRBV9 with TRBJ1-2, with 8 bases lining up with TRBD1. CDR1 is SGDLS, CDR2 YYNGEE, per germline. The CDR3 has 13 residues. Trimming removed 2 bases from V and 8 bases from J; junction bases left unmatched: 5. DNA of the CDR3: TGTGCCAGCAGCGTCCGACAGGGGAAGGGCTACACCTTC. It is translated as CASSVRQGKGYTF.

This clonotype was counted at least ten times. The chain couples TRBV11-1 to TRBJ2-7; 7 nucleotides match TRBD1. V shed 4 bases, J shed 4 bases, and the junction held 4 bases outside the gene matches. CDR1 and CDR2 from the germline V gene are SGHAT and FQDESV (reference sequence). This CDR3 region has 13 residues. CDR3 sequence reads: CASSYLTGYEQYF. The CDR3, as DNA: TGTGCCAGCAGCTACCTGACAGGGTACGAGCAGTACTTC.

There are many counts of this clonotype. The chain couples TRBV28 to TRBJ2-1, with D possibly TRBD2 on 6 matching bases. V lost 3 bases to trimming and J lost 0 bases, with 21 bases between them. CDR3 length: 19 amino acids. Looked up from germline, CDR1 is MDHEN and CDR2 is SYDVKM. CDR3 sequence: CASSFRRDWGPSSYNEQFF. CDR3 sequence (DNA): TGTGCCAGCAGTTTTCGGAGGGATTGGGGCCCCAGCTCCTACAATGAGCAGTTCTTC.

This clonotype came up many times. This rearrangement joins TRBV19 to TRBJ1-5; 8 bases are a match to TRBD1. The CDR3 loop spans 17 amino acids. CDR1 and CDR2 from the germline V gene are LNHDA and SQIVND (reference sequence). J lost 0 bases, V lost 4 bases, and 8 bases had no gene match. In nucleotides, the CDR3 is TGTGCCAGTAGTAAGGCAGGGGGCGCGGATAGCAATCAGCCCCAGCATTTT. Its translation: CASSKAGGADSNQPQHF. The full variable domain, its missing parts supplied by reference TRBV19 and TRBJ1-5, is DGGITQSPKYLFRKEGQNVTLSCEQNLNHDAMYWYRQDPGQGLRLIYYSQIVNDFQKGDIAEGYSVSREKKESFPLTVTSAQKNPTAFYLCASSKAGGADSNQPQHFGDGTRLSIL.

In this sample, this clonotype turned up a few times. The chain recombines TRBV27 with TRBJ2-7, with D tentatively TRBD1 or TRBD2 (5 bases each). The CDR3 extends over 12 amino acids. In germline, CDR1 is MNHEY, CDR2 SMNVEV (reference sequence). The germline V and J ends were trimmed by 4 bases and 5 bases, with 9 bases remaining between them. CDR3 DNA: TGTGCCAGCAGTTCAGGGACCAACGAGCAGTACTTC. Translating it yields CASSSGTNEQYF.

This clonotype appeared many times. This sequence joins TRBV2 and TRBJ1-5, with D possibly matching TRBD1 (6 bases). Trimming removed 9 bases at V and 1 base at J, with 10 bases between. CDR1 and CDR2 from the germline V gene are SNHLY and FYNNEI. This CDR3 has 13 residues. DNA for the CDR3: TGTGCCAGAGGGCAGGGGAGCAATCAGCCCCAGCATTTT. It specifies CARGQGSNQPQHF.

This clonotype was recorded at least ten times. V is TRBV12-3 or TRBV12-4 and J is TRBJ1-5, with 9 bases matching TRBD1. After removal of 10 bases from V and 6 bases from J, the junction contained 7 bases not matched to a gene. This CDR3 has 13 residues. The CDR3 protein is CATSGTGFQPQHF. In nucleotides, the CDR3 is TGTGCCACCTCCGGGACAGGGTTTCAGCCCCAGCATTTT.

This clonotype was recorded many times. This rearrangement joins TRBV27 to TRBJ1-5; D is undetermined. The ends were cut back, 2 bases at V and 2 bases at J, with 10 bases in the middle. CDR1 MNHEY and CDR2 SMNVEV come from the germline V gene (reference sequence). The CDR3 loop spans 15 amino acids. This CDR3 is CASSLEGVGNQPQHF. Here the CDR3 DNA reads TGTGCCAGCAGTTTAGAGGGAGTGGGCAATCAGCCCCAGCATTTT.

The chain joins TRBV27 to TRBJ1-6; D not certain. CDR1 and CDR2 from the germline V gene are MNHEY and SMNVEV (reference sequence). The CDR3 totals 14 residues. With 8 bases removed from V and 8 bases from J, the gap between germline ends came to 16 bases. The CDR3 DNA follows: TGTGCCAGCCGCGACCCACGTAGGGATTCACCCCTCCACTTT. Protein sequence: CASRDPRRDSPLHF.